This T cell receptor beta chain was recorded in a study of blood T cell repertoires in COVID-19. Study in general: Collection of acute and convalescent COVID-19 samples took place in the United States, Italy and Spain. T cells, B-cell-depleted T cells, or PBMCs supplied cDNA or gDNA.

Authors' processing steps: Reference gene primer amplification gave estimated nucleated cell counts. Clones were sequenced by immunoSEQ multiplex PCR, and TCRdb holds only the in-frame ones, with some missing. The DNA was the basis for D and trimming; V, J and clone size are from that table. The table includes about 280,000 clones, approximately 86% detected once. Trimming took off 7 bases at V and 5 bases at J, with 11 bases between the two ends. CDR3 length: 12 residues. The germline CDR1 and CDR2 sequences are SQVTM and ANQGSEA. The receptor's source is a woman aged 25-40 years who had recovered from COVID-19. The chain recombines TRBV29-1 with TRBJ1-4; maybe TRBD1 (6 bases). Material: peripheral blood. The CDR3: CSGGAGNEKLFF. CDR3 in DNA: TGCAGCGGGGGGGCAGGGAATGAAAAACTGTTTTTT. Supplemented by reference TRBV29-1 and TRBJ1-4, the full variable domain reads SAVISQKPSRDICQRGTSLTIQCQVDSQVTMMFWYRQQPGQSLTLIATANQGSEATYESGFVIDKFPISRPNLTFSTLTVSNMSPEDSSIYLCSGGAGNEKLFFGSGTQLSVL.